A selection of T cell receptor beta chains follows, all from one sample in a study of T-cell memory formation after mild COVID-19. Each CDR3 protein is one row after TCRdb ran MiXCR on the 5' RACE reads. The sample consists of around 120,000 distinct CDR3 sequences, 16% of them appearing once. The material sequenced was PBMCs or a T cell subset sorted from them (not recorded which). The origin of the receptors is an adult woman who had mild COVID-19 (a few samples of this study predate the infection). Cell type and time point are not known. CDR3s include the opening cysteine and the closing phenylalanine or tryptophan.

TRBV5-4	TRBJ2-7	CASSPEASDEQYF
TRBV7-8	TRBJ2-5	CASSFLGAETQYF
TRBV11-2	TRBJ2-3	CASSLGRGRADTQYF
TRBV25-1	TRBJ2-7	CANPPGQGPDEQYF
TRBV5-1	TRBJ2-2	CASSPGGGYTGELFF
TRBV5-5	TRBJ1-5	CASSLGEDNQPQHF
TRBV19	TRBJ2-7	CASSDGSLYEQYF
TRBV6-5	TRBJ2-7	CASSYSGSGAYEQYF
TRBV12-3/TRBV12-4	TRBJ2-1	CASSWASGLNNEQFF
TRBV29-1	TRBJ1-6	CSAGDGPNSPLHF
TRBV12-3/TRBV12-4	TRBJ2-7	CASSRQDYEQYF
TRBV28	TRBJ1-3	CASSPAGVAGNTIYF
TRBV12-3/TRBV12-4	TRBJ1-2	CASSPRGRGNYGYTF
TRBV6-2/TRBV6-3	TRBJ1-1	CASSARGGGTEAFF
TRBV24-1	TRBJ2-1	CATSDGGLAGVHEQFF
TRBV14	TRBJ2-7	CASSPQGAGYEQYF
TRBV6-2/TRBV6-3	TRBJ2-3	CASSSFDSQSTDTQYF
TRBV4-3	TRBJ2-5	CASSLLHGGGYPAQYF
TRBV7-3	TRBJ2-1	CASSLTLSGARQFF
TRBV4-1	TRBJ2-7	CASSLSPTGENEQYF
TRBV9	TRBJ2-7	CASSPRAGEQYF
TRBV5-1	TRBJ2-1	CASSLDIRGTSYNEQFF
TRBV5-1	TRBJ2-5	CASSPDRAGETQYF
TRBV3-1	TRBJ2-1	CASSQWALGSYNEQFF
TRBV6-5	TRBJ2-1	CASSDHGTSGRIDEQFF
TRBV6-6	TRBJ2-7	CASRQWGAEQYF
TRBV5-1	TRBJ2-3	CASSFDTDTQYF
TRBV12-3/TRBV12-4	TRBJ2-3	CASSLTGGTDTQYF
TRBV6-1	TRBJ1-1	CASSEDLRGTEAFF
TRBV7-6	TRBJ1-2	CASSLGGGYGYTF
TRBV12-3/TRBV12-4	TRBJ1-1	CASSGQGALEAFF
TRBV20-1	TRBJ2-7	CSARDRTRPSYEQYF
TRBV7-8	TRBJ2-2	CASSLRTAAGGTGELFF
TRBV7-9	TRBJ2-7	CASSFNSGEQYF
TRBV3-1	TRBJ2-5	CASSQGRDQAGRRNF
TRBV20-1	TRBJ2-7	CSAEGNYEQYF
TRBV6-5	TRBJ1-2	CASSSHLIYGYTF
TRBV5-8	TRBJ2-1	CASSLVSLAGGTYNEQFF
TRBV12-3/TRBV12-4	TRBJ1-1	CASSLRGGNTEAFF
TRBV7-8	TRBJ2-2	CASSPYGAGTGELFF
TRBV30	TRBJ2-7	CAWMPGGHYEQYF
TRBV6-5	TRBJ2-7	CASSYSRAPSYEQYF
TRBV6-2/TRBV6-3	TRBJ2-3	CASSYSPSDISSTDTQYF
TRBV19	TRBJ2-2	CASWRQGARGELFF
TRBV27	TRBJ2-7	CASSRRPSYEQYF
TRBV4-1	TRBJ2-7	CASSQLSSGGREQYF
TRBV6-4	TRBJ2-3	CARSGIAGGTDTQYF
TRBV5-1	TRBJ2-5	CASSWELETQYF